The rows below give T cell receptor beta chains drawn from one sample of a study of shared clonotypes between healthy human individuals. Clones were read by immunoSEQ multiplex PCR, and TCRdb kept only the in-frame ones, dropping some. The sample lists under 1,100,000 clones, 65% to 75% seen once, with approximately 1.5% in the top ten. What was sequenced was memory CD4+ T cells sorted from blood. The receptor source for this set is a man aged 18 to 29 in good health. CDR3s include the opening cysteine and the closing phenylalanine or tryptophan. D genes are given only for firm matches. The size of a clone is reported for some rows only, either as once, few or many, or as a class for expanded clones.

CDR3nt: TGCAGTGCTGGGCCGAACACTGAAGCTTTCTTT
CDR3aa: CSAGPNTEAFF
j_gene: TRBJ1-1
d_gene: -
len: 11
v_gene: TRBV20-1
abundance: -

CDR3nt: TGTGCCAGCAGCTTAGCAGCGCAGGGAGCGGGAGGGCGAGAGCAGTACTTC
CDR3aa: CASSLAAQGAGGREQYF
j_gene: TRBJ2-7
d_gene: TRBD2
len: 17
v_gene: TRBV7-2
abundance: -

CDR3nt: TGTGCCAGCAGCGTAAAACCCACTACAGGGGGCGGCGACGAGCAGTACTTC
CDR3aa: CASSVKPTTGGGDEQYF
j_gene: TRBJ2-7
d_gene: TRBD1
len: 17
v_gene: TRBV9
abundance: -

CDR3nt: TGTGCCAGCAGCTTAGGAGGGACAGGGGGCATCTACAATGAGCAGTTCTTC
CDR3aa: CASSLGGTGGIYNEQFF
j_gene: TRBJ2-1
d_gene: TRBD1
len: 17
v_gene: TRBV7-2
abundance: -

CDR3nt: TGTGCCAGCAGCGGCACCCTCCGGGTTAACTATGGCTACACCTTC
CDR3aa: CASSGTLRVNYGYTF
j_gene: TRBJ1-2
d_gene: -
len: 15
v_gene: TRBV7-9
abundance: -

CDR3nt: TGTGCCAGCAGCAGCGGAGGTACAGCGGGGGGAGTATTAGAGACCCAGTACTTC
CDR3aa: CASSSGGTAGGVLETQYF
j_gene: TRBJ2-5
d_gene: TRBD2
len: 18
v_gene: TRBV7-6
abundance: -

CDR3nt: TGTGCCAGCAGCTGGGCTAGCGGTCACTACAATGAGCAGTTCTTC
CDR3aa: CASSWASGHYNEQFF
j_gene: TRBJ2-1
d_gene: TRBD2
len: 15
v_gene: TRBV7-8
abundance: -

CDR3nt: TGCAGCGTGGACGTGGGGAACACCGGGGAGCTGTTTTTT
CDR3aa: CSVDVGNTGELFF
j_gene: TRBJ2-2
d_gene: -
len: 13
v_gene: TRBV29-1
abundance: once

CDR3nt: TGCAGCGCCAGTAATGAAAAACTGTTTTTT
CDR3aa: CSASNEKLFF
j_gene: TRBJ1-4
d_gene: -
len: 10
v_gene: TRBV29-1
abundance: once

CDR3nt: TGTGCCAGCAGTTTTGGATTTGTCGGGACAGGAAAGGGCTACACCTTC
CDR3aa: CASSFGFVGTGKGYTF
j_gene: TRBJ1-2
d_gene: TRBD1
len: 16
v_gene: TRBV28
abundance: -

CDR3nt: TGTGCCAGCAGTGAAATAGGGCCCTATGGCTACACCTTC
CDR3aa: CASSEIGPYGYTF
j_gene: TRBJ1-2
d_gene: -
len: 13
v_gene: TRBV6-1
abundance: -

CDR3nt: TGTGCTAGTGGCCTCAGACTAGCGGGAGTGGGTACCGGGGAGCTGTTTTTT
CDR3aa: CASGLRLAGVGTGELFF
j_gene: TRBJ2-2
d_gene: TRBD2
len: 17
v_gene: TRBV12-5
abundance: -

CDR3nt: TGCGCCAGCAGCTTAACCGGGACAGGGGTTGGAAACACCATATATTTT
CDR3aa: CASSLTGTGVGNTIYF
j_gene: TRBJ1-3
d_gene: TRBD1
len: 16
v_gene: TRBV5-1
abundance: -

CDR3nt: TGTGCCAGCTTTAAGCGCGGTAGTCGGGAAAAACTGTTTTTT
CDR3aa: CASFKRGSREKLFF
j_gene: TRBJ1-4
d_gene: -
len: 14
v_gene: TRBV6-5
abundance: few

CDR3nt: TGTGCCAGCAGCCTACCGGGACAGGGGGCGATCGGGCAGTTCTTC
CDR3aa: CASSLPGQGAIGQFF
j_gene: TRBJ2-1
d_gene: TRBD1
len: 15
v_gene: TRBV5-4
abundance: -

CDR3nt: TGTGCCAGCACCCCTCAGACCCGCTACGAGCAGTACTTC
CDR3aa: CASTPQTRYEQYF
j_gene: TRBJ2-7
d_gene: -
len: 13
v_gene: TRBV5-6
abundance: few

CDR3nt: TGCGCCAGCAGCTTAGACGAGGGCGGGAGCACAGATACGCAGTATTTT
CDR3aa: CASSLDEGGSTDTQYF
j_gene: TRBJ2-3
d_gene: -
len: 16
v_gene: TRBV4-1
abundance: few

CDR3nt: TGCGCCAGCAGCTTGGCAGGGGCGAGCAATCAGCCCCAGCATTTT
CDR3aa: CASSLAGASNQPQHF
j_gene: TRBJ1-5
d_gene: -
len: 15
v_gene: TRBV5-1
abundance: few